This T cell receptor (beta chain) comes out of a study of PD-1 blockade in classical Hodgkin lymphoma. Background on the study: Nivolumab 3 mg/kg was given intravenously every 2 weeks.

Regarding the study as a whole: Whoever responded completely had baseline diversity much like that seen in newly diagnosed patients.

Using immunoSEQ multiplex PCR, the repertoire was profiled, and TCRdb retains in-frame clones only, with some absent. The sample holds about 11,000 clones, approximately 75% seen once. With regard to this clone: Its antigen is currently unknown.

Each of the patients experienced relapse following autologous stem cell transplantation, and their brentuximab vedotin exposure differed. Sample: peripheral blood mononuclear cells (PBMCs), taken at baseline. The TCR sequence derives from a human donor with classical Hodgkin lymphoma.

The CDR3 DNA is TGTGCCAGCAGTTACCCCGGATTGGGCCTCCACTTT. This translates into CASSYPGLGLHF. V is TRBV6-5 and J is TRBJ1-6; D gene ambiguous. Germline CDR1 and CDR2: MNHEY and SVGAGI. The CDR3 loop spans 12 amino acids. V was pared by 2 bases and J by 15 bases, with 11 bases between.